The present T cell receptor (beta chain) was sequenced within a study of cytomegalovirus exposure and HLA in healthy donors. On the study more broadly: A previous analysis identified 90 million to 140 million unique TCR beta sequences derived from about 180 million T cells. Study observations and caveats: Three chains linked to CMV were shown in vitro to be specific for CMV antigens. HLA-A and HLA-B allele assignments for most subjects were reportedly predicted accurately using TCR beta sequences.

These donors counted as nominally healthy when sampled, but unrecorded immune exposures were likely. In the case of this clone: Its matching antigen is unknown.

The trim removed 8 bases at V and 6 bases at J, leaving 8 bases unmatched. The CDR3 is made up of 13 amino acids. CDR1 is LNHDA, CDR2 SQIVND, per germline (reference sequence). Use of 60 Vbeta and 13 Jbeta primers characterized the PCR. Using immunoSEQ multiplex PCR, the repertoire was profiled, and TCRdb retains in-frame clones only, with some absent. The sample includes 75,000 to 90,000 clones, over 65% of them seen just once. The chain employs TRBV19 and TRBJ2-5; TRBD1 agrees at 8 bases. This receptor was taken from a man aged 45-65 years in good health and CMV-seronegative. The material sequenced was PBMCs. The CDR3 protein is CASSGGDLKTQYF. The CDR3 DNA is TGTGCCAGTTCAGGGGGCGACCTGAAGACCCAGTACTTC.